The clone carrying this TCR beta chain was picked up many times. Amplification of ligated cDNA took four PCR rounds with SP2 and nested alpha and beta constant primers. Alpha and beta constant region primers primed reverse transcription for blood and skin samples. TCRdb reprocessed the UMI-ligation and nested PCR reads via MiXCR and lists one record per CDR3 protein. The sample includes 25,000 to 30,000 distinct CDR3 sequences, about 5.2% of them seen just once. The record originates from a study of naive and memory T cell subsets. The library had UMIs added by 3' ligation of an oligonucleotide to TCR cDNA. Input was about 1 to 1000 ng of DNase-treated total RNA without cell sorting. Germline CDR1 is LNHDA and CDR2 is SQIVND (reference sequence). With 1 base clipped from V and 0 bases from J, the junction kept 8 bases outside the gene matches. The CDR3 totals 18 residues.

This TCR derives from an adult in good health. The chain uses TRBV19 and TRBJ2-5, with 10 bases matching TRBD2. Sequenced sample: blood. The CDR3 DNA reads as TGTGCCAGTAGTATAGTGACTAGCGGGTCTCCGTACCAAGAGACCCAGTACTTC. It encodes CASSIVTSGSPYQETQYF.